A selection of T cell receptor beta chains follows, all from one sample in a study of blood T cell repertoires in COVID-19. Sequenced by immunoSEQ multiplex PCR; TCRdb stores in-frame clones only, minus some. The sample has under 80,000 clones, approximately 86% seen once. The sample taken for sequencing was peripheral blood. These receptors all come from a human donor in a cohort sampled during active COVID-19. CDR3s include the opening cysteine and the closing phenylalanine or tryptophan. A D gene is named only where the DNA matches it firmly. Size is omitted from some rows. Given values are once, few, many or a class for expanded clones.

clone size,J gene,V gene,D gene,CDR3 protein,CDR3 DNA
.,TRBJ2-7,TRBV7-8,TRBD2,CASSSRTSFYEQYF,TGTGCCAGCAGTTCGCGGACTAGTTTCTACGAGCAGTACTTC
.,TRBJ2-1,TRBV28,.,CASSHYAGGSAYNEQFF,TGTGCCAGCAGTCACTACGCAGGGGGGTCGGCCTACAATGAGCAGTTCTTC
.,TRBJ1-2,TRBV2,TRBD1,CASTPGQVYYGYTF,TGTGCCAGCACTCCGGGACAGGTTTACTATGGCTACACCTTC
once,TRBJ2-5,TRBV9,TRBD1,CASSTRTGGETQYF,TGTGCCAGCAGCACTCGGACAGGGGGCGAGACCCAGTACTTC
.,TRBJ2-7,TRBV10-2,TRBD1,CASSGGQGPYEQYF,TGCGCCAGCAGTGGGGGACAGGGTCCCTACGAGCAGTACTTC
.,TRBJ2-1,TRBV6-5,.,CASTYNLGDEQFF,TGTGCCAGCACCTACAATCTAGGGGATGAGCAGTTCTTC
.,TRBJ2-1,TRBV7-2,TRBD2,CASSLAPPGTSYYNEQFF,TGTGCCAGCAGCTTGGCTCCCCCCGGGACTAGCTACTACAATGAGCAGTTCTTC
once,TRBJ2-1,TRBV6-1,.,CASSEPPGQRYNEQFF,TGTGCCAGCAGTGAACCCCCAGGACAGCGCTACAATGAGCAGTTCTTC
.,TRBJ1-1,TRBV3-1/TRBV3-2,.,CASSPSWEREAFF,TGTGCCAGCAGCCCGTCTTGGGAGCGGGAAGCTTTCTTT
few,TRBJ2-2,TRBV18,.,CASSPGAGRPGELFF,TGTGCCAGCTCACCTGGGGCGGGAAGGCCCGGGGAGCTGTTTTTT
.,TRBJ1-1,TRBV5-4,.,CASSLADPGTEAFF,TGTGCCAGCAGCTTGGCAGATCCGGGCACTGAAGCTTTCTTT
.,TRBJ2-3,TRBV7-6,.,CASSLELSTDTQYF,TGTGCCAGCAGCTTAGAACTGTCCACAGATACGCAGTATTTT
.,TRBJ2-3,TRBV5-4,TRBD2,CASSPRGGRTDTQYF,TGTGCCAGCAGCCCCCGGGGGGGGAGAACAGATACGCAGTATTTT
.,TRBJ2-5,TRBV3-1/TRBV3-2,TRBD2,CASSQAYLAGVWETQYF,TGTGCCAGCAGCCAAGCTTACCTAGCGGGAGTGTGGGAGACCCAGTACTTC
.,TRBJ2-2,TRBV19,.,CASSTGVFTGELFF,TGTGCCAGTAGTACAGGGGTTTTCACCGGGGAGCTGTTTTTT
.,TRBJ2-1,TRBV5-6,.,CASSRTMGSSYNEQFF,TGTGCCAGCAGCCGTACTATGGGGAGCTCCTACAATGAGCAGTTCTTC
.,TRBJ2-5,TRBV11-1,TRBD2,CASRQTSSQYF,TGTGCCAGCAGACAGACTAGCTCCCAGTACTTC
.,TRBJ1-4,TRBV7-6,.,CASSLDWGRGEKLFF,TGTGCCAGCAGCTTAGACTGGGGGCGAGGTGAAAAACTGTTTTTT
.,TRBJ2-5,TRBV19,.,CASSIEGLTETQYF,TGTGCCAGTAGTATAGAAGGACTAACTGAGACCCAGTACTTC
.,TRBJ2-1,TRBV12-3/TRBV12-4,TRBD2,CATLAGVNEQFF,TGTGCCACCCTAGCGGGGGTAAATGAGCAGTTCTTC
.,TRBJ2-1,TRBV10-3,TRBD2,CAISESTSGRMNEQFF,TGTGCCATCAGTGAGTCTACTAGCGGGAGAATGAATGAGCAGTTCTTC
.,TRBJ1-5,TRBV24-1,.,CATSDLSGQPQHF,TGTGCCACCAGTGATTTATCAGGGCAGCCCCAGCATTTT
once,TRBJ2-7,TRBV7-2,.,CASSRQRNSYEQYF,TGTGCCAGCAGTCGACAGCGCAATTCCTACGAGCAGTACTTC
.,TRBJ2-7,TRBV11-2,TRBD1,CASSLNRGANSYEQYF,TGTGCCAGCAGCTTGAACAGGGGGGCTAACTCCTACGAGCAGTACTTC
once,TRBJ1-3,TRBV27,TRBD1,CASRGQGAGNTIYF,TGTGCCAGCCGCGGACAGGGGGCAGGAAACACCATATATTTT
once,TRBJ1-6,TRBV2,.,CASIGSINSPLHF,TGTGCCAGCATCGGGTCGATTAATTCACCCCTCCACTTT
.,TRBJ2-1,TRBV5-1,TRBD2,CASSLGLAGGYNEQFF,TGCGCCAGCAGCTTGGGACTAGCGGGAGGGTACAATGAGCAGTTCTTC
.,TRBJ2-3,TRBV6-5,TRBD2,CASSYPGGDGTDTQYF,TGTGCCAGCAGTTACCCTGGGGGGGACGGCACAGATACGCAGTATTTT
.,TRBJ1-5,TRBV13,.,CASSLSGSQPQHF,TGTGCCAGCAGCTTATCGGGGTCTCAGCCCCAGCATTTT
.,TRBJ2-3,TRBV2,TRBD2,CASWTSGRDTQYF,TGTGCCAGCTGGACTAGCGGGAGAGATACGCAGTATTTT
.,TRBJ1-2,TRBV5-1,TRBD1,CASSAGQGYTGGYTF,TGCGCCAGCAGCGCTGGACAGGGATATACGGGTGGCTACACCTTC
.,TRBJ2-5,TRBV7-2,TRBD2,CASSLSGLVGGTQYF,TGTGCCAGCAGCTTGTCGGGACTAGTGGGCGGGACCCAGTACTTC
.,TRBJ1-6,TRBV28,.,CASSSRGAGSNSPLHF,TGTGCCAGCAGTTCTAGGGGAGCGGGAAGTAATTCACCCCTCCACTTT
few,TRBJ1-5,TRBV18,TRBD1,CASSPRQGAGQPQHF,TGTGCCAGCTCACCACGGCAGGGGGCGGGTCAGCCCCAGCATTTT
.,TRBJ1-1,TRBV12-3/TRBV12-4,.,CASSVDSKAFF,TGTGCCAGCAGCGTGGACAGCAAAGCTTTCTTT
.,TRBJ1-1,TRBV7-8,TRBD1,CASSLRDRVNTEAFF,TGTGCCAGCAGCCTAAGGGACAGAGTGAACACTGAAGCTTTCTTT
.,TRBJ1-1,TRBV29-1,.,CSVEGATEAFF,TGCAGCGTTGAAGGCGCCACTGAAGCTTTCTTT
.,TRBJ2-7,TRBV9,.,CASSVSPGGYEQYF,TGTGCCAGCAGCGTATCACCGGGTGGCTACGAGCAGTACTTC
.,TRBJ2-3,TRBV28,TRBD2,CASSRKGLAGAADTQYF,TGTGCCAGCAGCCGAAAGGGACTAGCGGGAGCCGCAGATACGCAGTATTTT
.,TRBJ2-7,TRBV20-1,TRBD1,CSASDRETYEQYF,TGCAGTGCTAGTGACAGGGAAACCTACGAGCAGTACTTC
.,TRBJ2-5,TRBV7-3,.,CASSRAGQETQYF,TGTGCCAGCAGCCGTGCGGGGCAAGAGACCCAGTACTTC
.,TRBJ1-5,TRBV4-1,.,CASSPLEGSNQPQHF,TGCGCCAGCAGCCCGCTTGAGGGTAGCAATCAGCCCCAGCATTTT
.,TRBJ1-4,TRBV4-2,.,CASSQVWTEKKLFF,TGTGCCAGCAGCCAAGTCTGGACAGAAAAAAAACTGTTTTTT
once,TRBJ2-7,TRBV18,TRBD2,CASSPRLAQSYEQYF,TGTGCCAGCTCACCACGACTAGCCCAGTCCTACGAGCAGTACTTC
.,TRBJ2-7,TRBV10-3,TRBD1,CAISEFGGGTGSHEQYF,TGTGCCATCAGTGAATTTGGGGGAGGGACAGGGTCTCACGAGCAGTACTTC
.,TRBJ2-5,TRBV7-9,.,CASSLVGRVGETQYF,TGTGCCAGCAGCTTAGTCGGCAGGGTGGGTGAGACCCAGTACTTC